The T cell receptor beta chain described here comes from a study of T-cell memory formation after mild COVID-19. Overall study: TCR clusters largely stayed donor specific. Points from the study as a whole: CD8+ contracting clones occupied EMRA, while CD4+ ones occupied mainly CM and EM. Clones contracting day 15 to 85 were balanced CD4/CD8; later expanders leaned CD4+. Clones from the second wave (peaking day 37) had unconfirmed SARS-CoV-2 specificity.

This clonotype was seen a handful of times. Its target is unknown. Each CDR3 protein gets one entry after TCRdb re-called the 5' RACE reads with MiXCR. The sample consists of 120,000 to 150,000 distinct CDR3 sequences, about 19% of them appearing once. CDR1 is DFQATT and CDR2 is SNEGSKA in the germline V gene (reference sequence). J was trimmed by 5 bases and V by 6 bases; bases with no gene match: 11. This CDR3 has 15 residues. The TCR comes from an adult woman who had mild COVID-19 (a few samples of this study predate the infection). Cell type and time point are not known. Material: PBMCs or a T cell subset sorted from them (not recorded which). The chain recombines TRBV20-1 with TRBJ2-1, with 9 bases that match TRBD2. The CDR3 spells CSATVSSGVNNEQFF. The CDR3 region has the DNA TGCAGTGCAACCGTATCTAGCGGGGTAAACAATGAGCAGTTCTTC.